This TCR beta chain comes out of a study of blood T cell repertoires in COVID-19. Whole-study context: Samples of COVID-19 (acute and convalescent) were obtained from the United States, Italy and Spain.

A Seattle source enrolled patients during active infection and followed them longitudinally. In the source study's methods: Nucleated cell counts were estimated from reference gene primer amplification. Sequenced by immunoSEQ multiplex PCR; TCRdb stores in-frame clones only, minus some. Clonal size and the V and J genes are those of that table, whereas D and trimming came from the DNA. The sample holds some 300,000 clones, around 87% seen once. The CDR3 contains 14 residues. CDR1 KGHDR and CDR2 SFDVKD come from the germline V gene. V shed 11 bases and J 2 bases; nucleotides not matched to a gene: 5. The chain couples TRBV24-1 to TRBJ2-2, with 9 bases matching TRBD1. The receptor's source is a middle-aged woman with COVID-19, enrolled during active disease. The source material was peripheral blood. CDR3 region: CAISDRGNTGELFF. The CDR3 coding sequence is TGTGCCATATCGGACAGGGGTAACACCGGGGAGCTGTTTTTT.